A single T cell receptor (beta chain) is shown here with its context. Its specificity is not known. This sample was included in a study of cytomegalovirus exposure and HLA in healthy donors. Researchers ran the PCR with 60 Vbeta and 13 Jbeta primers. Here immunoSEQ multiplex PCR was the method, and the copy in TCRdb shows in-frame clones only, minus some. The table includes around 160,000 clones, about 73% detected once. Trimming removed 1 base at V and 3 bases at J, with 6 bases between. Germline loops: CDR1 SEHNR, CDR2 FQNEAQ (reference sequence). The CDR3 runs to 13 residues. Study observations and caveats: Links to common viral pathogens appeared, in a later analysis, for several of the most significant clusters.

Source material: PBMCs. This TCR came from a man in his forties or fifties in good health and CMV-seropositive. The V gene is TRBV7-9, the J gene TRBJ1-2, with a possible D match to TRBD1 (5 bases). For the CDR3, the DNA is TGTGCCAGCAGCTTAGTCAGGGACTATGGCTACACCTTC. It encodes CASSLVRDYGYTF.